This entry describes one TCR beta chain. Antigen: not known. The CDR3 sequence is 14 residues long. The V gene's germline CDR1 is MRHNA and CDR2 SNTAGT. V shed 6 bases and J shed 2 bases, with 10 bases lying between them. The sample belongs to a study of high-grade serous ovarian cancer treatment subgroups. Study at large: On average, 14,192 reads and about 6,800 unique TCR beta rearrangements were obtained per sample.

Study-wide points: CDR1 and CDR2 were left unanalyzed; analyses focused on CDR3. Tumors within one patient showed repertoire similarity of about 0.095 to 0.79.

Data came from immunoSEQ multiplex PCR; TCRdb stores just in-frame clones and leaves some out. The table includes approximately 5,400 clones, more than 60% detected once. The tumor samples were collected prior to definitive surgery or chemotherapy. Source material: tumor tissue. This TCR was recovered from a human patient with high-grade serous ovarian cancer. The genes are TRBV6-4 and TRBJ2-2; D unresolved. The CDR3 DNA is TGTGCCAGCAGGCCGACTGTTAACACCGGGGAGCTGTTTTTT. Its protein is CASRPTVNTGELFF.